The next 22 T cell receptor beta chains were all read from a single sample in a study of T cells after yellow fever vaccination. TCRdb analysed the 5' RACE reads with MiXCR anew, one entry per CDR3 protein. This sample has more than 300,000 distinct CDR3 sequences; around 10% occur once, and the top ten carry about 3.3%. The sample here was CD4+ T cells sorted from PBMCs, taken 45 days after the yellow fever booster vaccination. Receptors originate from a man younger than 35 who received the YFV17D yellow fever vaccine.

Ten or more counts support this clonotype. This chain connects TRBV7-9 to TRBJ1-5; D gene ambiguous. The CDR3 runs to 15 residues. V was shortened by 1 base and J by 2 bases, with 9 bases between the two germline ends. Germline V gives CDR1 SEHNR, CDR2 FQNEAQ (reference sequence). The CDR3 region has the DNA TGTGCCAGCAGCTTAGAGGGCGGGGGCAATCAGCCCCAGCATTTT. As protein: CASSLEGGGNQPQHF.

This clonotype has a handful of counts. V gene TRBV19 combines with J gene TRBJ2-3, with D uncertain. Germline V gives CDR1 LNHDA, CDR2 SQIVND (reference sequence). The CDR3 contains 15 residues. V lost 6 bases, J lost 1 base, and 14 bases lay in between. DNA for the CDR3: TGTGCCAGTAGGGAAAGTGTCGGTCGCACAGATACGCAGTATTTT. Translated: CASRESVGRTDTQYF.

A note on this clonotype: A much larger clone is a single base away; this may be a read error. V gene TRBV5-1 combines with J gene TRBJ2-3; the match to TRBD2 covers 8 bases. The CDR3 is made up of 14 amino acids. The V and J ends lost 1 base and 4 bases, in that order; junction bases with no gene match: 2. CDR1 and CDR2 (germline): SGHRS, YFSETQ. CDR3 loop: CASSLMTSADTQYF. The CDR3 DNA sequence: TGCGCCAGCAGCTTGATGACTAGCGCAGATACGCAGTATTTT. Variable domain in full (rest from reference TRBV5-1 and TRBJ2-3): KAGVTQTPRYLIKTRGQQVTLSCSPISGHRSVSWYQQTPGQGLQFLFEYFSETQRNKGNFPGRFSGRQFSNSRSEMNVSTLELGDSALYLCASSLMTSADTQYFGPGTRLTVL.

CDR3 sequence (DNA): TGTGCCAGCAGCTTACCGGGACAGGGCAATCAGCCCCAGCATTTT. It encodes CASSLPGQGNQPQHF. The rearrangement uses TRBV7-9 and TRBJ1-5; 8 nucleotides agree with TRBD1. Per the germline V gene, CDR1 is SEHNR and CDR2 is FQNEAQ (reference sequence). V was pared by 2 bases and J by 2 bases, with 2 bases of the junction left unmatched. The CDR3 totals 15 residues.

This clonotype was detected a few times. The chain recombines TRBV7-2 with TRBJ1-5; D gene unclear. Trimming cost V 5 bases and J 5 bases, with 13 bases left between them. CDR1 and CDR2 from the germline V gene are SGHTA and FQGNSA. This CDR3 is built from 14 residues. For the CDR3, the DNA is TGTGCCAGCAGCCAGAACAAACACTATCAGCCCCAGCATTTT. Residues: CASSQNKHYQPQHF.

The CDR3 DNA reads as TGTGCCAGCAGACCCCTGGGACAGGACAATGAGCAGTTCTTC. Translated, it gives CASRPLGQDNEQFF. The chain uses TRBV7-8 and TRBJ2-1; 8 bases are a match to TRBD1. Per the germline V gene, CDR1 is SGHVS and CDR2 is FQNEAQ. The CDR3 is 14 residues long. V lost 6 bases to trimming and J lost 5 bases; unmatched junction nucleotides: 6. The full variable domain, rest sourced from reference TRBV7-8 and TRBJ2-1, is GAGVSQSPRYKVAKRGQDVALRCDPISGHVSLFWYQQALGQGPEFLTYFQNEAQLDKSGLPSDRFFAERPEGSVSTLKIQRTQQEDSAVYLCASRPLGQDNEQFFGPGTRLTVL.

This clonotype was seen at least ten times. The V call is TRBV11-2, the J call TRBJ2-1; no definite D call. Germline V CDR1 and CDR2: SGHAT, FQNNGV. V gave up 5 bases and J gave up 6 bases, with 17 bases separating them. The CDR3 runs 15 residues. The CDR3 DNA sequence: TGTGCCAGCAGCCTACGGACCTCGGGCCTCAATGAGCAGTTCTTC. Protein sequence: CASSLRTSGLNEQFF.

This clonotype was detected many times. The rearrangement links TRBV5-1 to TRBJ1-1, with 12 bases aligning to TRBD1. The V and J ends lost 4 bases and 2 bases, in that order; junction bases with no gene match: 6. This CDR3 has 16 amino acids. Germline V CDR1 and CDR2: SGHRS, YFSETQ. CDR3 nucleotides: TGCGCCAGCAGCACGGGACAGGGGGCGATTAACACTGAAGCTTTCTTT. Translated, it gives CASSTGQGAINTEAFF.

This clonotype was recorded a few times. The rearrangement joins TRBV2 to TRBJ2-1; TRBD1 matches at 8 bases. There are 16 residues in the CDR3. Germline CDR1 reads SNHLY; CDR2 reads FYNNEI. The junction had 6 bases not matched to a gene; V was cut back by 4 bases and J by 1 base. CDR3 in DNA: TGTGCCAGCAGTGTGCAGGGGGCGCTTTCCTACAATGAGCAGTTCTTC. Translating it yields CASSVQGALSYNEQFF.

The chain uses TRBV4-2 and TRBJ2-7, with 7 nucleotides matching TRBD2. The V gene's germline CDR1 is LGHNA and CDR2 YNFKEQ. The CDR3 consists of 15 residues. J gave up 2 bases and V 3 bases, and 7 bases lay outside the gene matches. This chain's CDR3 is CASSHSYGGAYEQYF. CDR3 nucleotide sequence: TGTGCCAGCAGCCACAGCTATGGGGGGGCCTACGAGCAGTACTTC.

This clonotype was observed a few times. The chain has TRBV7-2 and TRBJ2-1; 7 positions agree with TRBD2. The germline gives CDR1 SGHTA, CDR2 FQGNSA. CDR3 length equals 13 residues. The junction had 3 bases not matched to a gene; V was cut back by 1 base and J by 9 bases. CDR3 DNA: TGTGCCAGCAGCTTAGGGACTAGGGCTGAGCAGTTCTTC. It codes for CASSLGTRAEQFF.

The rearrangement links TRBV12-3 or TRBV12-4 to TRBJ1-5; the D gene is possibly TRBD1 (5 bases). The V and J ends lost 3 bases and 9 bases respectively, with 12 bases between them. There are 13 residues in the CDR3. CDR3 sequence: CASSFGGVWPQHF. The CDR3 nucleotides are TGTGCCAGCAGTTTTGGGGGGGTTTGGCCCCAGCATTTT.

The chain joins TRBV9 to TRBJ2-7; 9 bases map to TRBD1. The germline V gene encodes CDR1 SGDLS and CDR2 YYNGEE. V gave up 10 bases and J gave up 0 bases; unmatched junction bases: 11. The CDR3 is 15 residues long. CDR3 region: CASNPGTGSSYEQYV. CDR3 nucleotides: TGTGCCTCCAATCCGGGGACAGGGAGCTCCTACGAGCAGTACGTC.

The sample holds many counts of this clonotype. This chain uses TRBV5-1 with TRBJ2-4; D not certain. CDR3 size: 13 residues. Between the trimmed V and J ends, which lost 4 bases and 3 bases, there was a span of 8 bases. CDR1 is SGHRS, CDR2 YFSETQ, per germline. CDR3 protein: CASSISDKNIQYF. The DNA for the CDR3 is TGCGCCAGCAGCATTTCGGACAAAAACATTCAGTACTTC.

This clonotype was seen a handful of times. V usage is TRBV4-3 and J usage is TRBJ2-2; D remains unclear. V shed 0 bases and J shed 7 bases, with 6 bases lying between them. This CDR3 spans 13 amino acids. Germline V gives CDR1 LGHNA, CDR2 YSLEER. CDR3 DNA sequence: TGCGCCAGCAGCCAAGAAGGGTACGGGGAGCTGTTTTTT. It translates to CASSQEGYGELFF.

The V call is TRBV10-3, the J call TRBJ1-2; D is ambiguous. V lost 7 bases and J lost 4, with 16 bases in between. CDR3 length: 14 residues. Germline V gene lookup returns CDR1 ENHRY and CDR2 SYGVKD. CDR3 nucleotide sequence: TGTGCCATCAAGATTCAGATGGGATCCTATGGCTACACCTTC. It yields the protein CAIKIQMGSYGYTF.

This clonotype has only a few counts. The chain joins TRBV5-1 to TRBJ2-1, with D tentatively TRBD1 (6 bases). V was shortened by 2 bases and J by 4 bases, with 13 bases between the two germline ends. The CDR3 covers 15 residues. CDR1 is SGHRS and CDR2 is YFSETQ in the germline V gene. The DNA of the CDR3 is TGCGCCAGCAGCTTTTCGACAGGTCGGTACAATGAGCAGTTCTTC. Its translation is CASSFSTGRYNEQFF.

The gene calls are TRBV5-5 and TRBJ1-2; 10 bases map to TRBD1. Germline V gives CDR1 SGHKS, CDR2 YYEKEE (reference sequence). V lost 0 bases to trimming and J lost 4 bases; unmatched junction nucleotides: 9. This CDR3 is 17 amino acids long. The CDR3: CASSLVRQGAHRYGYTF. CDR3 bases: TGTGCCAGCAGCTTGGTGAGACAGGGGGCGCACCGCTATGGCTACACCTTC.

The chain uses TRBV6-1 and TRBJ1-4; D uncertain. Germline V gives CDR1 MNHNS, CDR2 SASEGT. The CDR3 totals 13 residues. Trimming removed 7 bases at V and 7 bases at J, with 13 bases between. The DNA of the CDR3 is TGTGCCAGCACTAGGGTTTGGGCTGAAAAACTGTTTTTT. Translating gives CASTRVWAEKLFF.

A few counts support this clonotype. The chain uses TRBV6-2 or TRBV6-3 and TRBJ2-5; D might be TRBD1 (5 bases). V was cut by 2 bases and J by 3 bases, with 7 bases left in between. CDR1 is MNHEY and CDR2 is SVGEGT in the germline V gene. The CDR3 covers 13 residues. The CDR3 DNA follows: TGTGCCAGCAGTTACCGCAGGGAAGAGACCCAGTACTTC. Translated, it gives CASSYRREETQYF.

V is TRBV19 and J is TRBJ2-3; the match to TRBD2 covers 8 bases. J lost 7 bases, V lost 3 bases, and 9 bases had no gene match. This CDR3 region has 15 residues. Germline values: CDR1 LNHDA, CDR2 SQIVND (reference sequence). As DNA, the CDR3 is TGTGCCAGTAGTATCGAGAGCGGGGGTCGGAATACGCAGTATTTT. It specifies CASSIESGGRNTQYF.

The table lists this clonotype with a few counts. The V gene is TRBV20-1, the J gene TRBJ2-2; the D gene is possibly TRBD1 (6 bases). This CDR3 region has 14 residues. Germline V gene sequence: CDR1 DFQATT, CDR2 SNEGSKA (reference sequence). V dropped 5 bases and J dropped 0 bases, with 10 bases sitting between them. CDR3 sequence (DNA): TGCAGTGCTGCAGACAGGACGAACACCGGGGAGCTGTTTTTT. Translated: CSAADRTNTGELFF.